This note documents a single T cell receptor beta chain sequence. Unstimulated PBMCs were sorted into CD3+CD4+ and CD3+CD8+ populations. This sample was included in a study of T cell clones after liver transplantation. As for the study in general: In this trial, immunosuppression withdrawal was attempted within 2 years of liver transplant. TCRbeta sequencing after a pre-transplant mixed lymphocyte reaction identified graft-donor-reactive clones, later tracked in post-transplant blood. Apart from a few HCV-positive recipients, transplants were for non-autoimmune, non-viral reasons.

The method was immunoSEQ multiplex PCR; TCRdb's version includes in-frame clones alone and lacks a portion of them. The data show about 45,000 clones, about 86% seen once. This TCR was sampled from a human patient who received a liver transplant. Some T cells may have originated in the graft donor. The material was CD4+ T cells from blood, obtained 24 months after liver transplant.

The CDR3 spells CASSVGSSGVANTEAFF. The DNA for the CDR3 is TGTGCCAGCAGCGTAGGTTCATCTGGGGTAGCGAACACTGAAGCTTTCTTT. The chain combines TRBV9 with TRBJ1-1; no firm D call. The CDR3 spans 17 residues. V lost 0 bases to trimming and J lost 1 base, with 16 bases between them. CDR1 and CDR2 (germline): SGDLS, YYNGEE.